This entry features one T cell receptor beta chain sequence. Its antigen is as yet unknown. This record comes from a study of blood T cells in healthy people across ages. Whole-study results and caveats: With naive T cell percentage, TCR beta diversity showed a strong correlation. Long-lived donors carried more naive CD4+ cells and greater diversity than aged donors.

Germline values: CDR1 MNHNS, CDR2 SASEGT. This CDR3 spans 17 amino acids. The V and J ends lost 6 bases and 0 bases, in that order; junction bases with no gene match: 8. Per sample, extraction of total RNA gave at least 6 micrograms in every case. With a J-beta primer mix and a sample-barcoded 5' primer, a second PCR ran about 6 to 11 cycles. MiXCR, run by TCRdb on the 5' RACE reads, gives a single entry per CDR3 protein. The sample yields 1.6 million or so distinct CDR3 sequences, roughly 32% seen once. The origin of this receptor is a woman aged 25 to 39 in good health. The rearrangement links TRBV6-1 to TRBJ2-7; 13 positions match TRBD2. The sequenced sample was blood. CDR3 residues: CASRTSGGRSISYEQYV. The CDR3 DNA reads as TGTGCCAGCAGGACTAGCGGGGGGCGGTCTATCTCCTACGAGCAGTACGTC.